This T cell receptor beta chain was identified in a study of T cell responses to AZD1222 COVID-19 vaccine. Broader study findings: Variant regions that are unmutated are reportedly the target of nearly half of spike-specific TCRs. Scientists sampled the repertoires only once the peak T cell response had passed. Spike-specific TCR breadth and depth both grew after two AZD1222 doses.

The CDR3 loop spans 16 amino acids. Germline CDR1 is LGHDT and CDR2 is YNNKEL (reference sequence). V was cut by 5 bases and J by 0 bases, with 13 bases left in between. Method: immunoSEQ multiplex PCR; TCRdb's copy keeps in-frame clones and lacks some. The table has 140,000 to 150,000 clones, about 89% seen once. Concerning this clone: The antigen is not known.

The V and J genes are TRBV3-1 (or the pseudogene TRBV3-2) and TRBJ1-4, with a weak D call TRBD1 (5 bases). The specimen was peripheral blood, collected on day 0 of MenACWY control vaccination. This TCR came from an adult in good health. CDR3 amino acids: CASSYRQRTTNEKLFF. The CDR3 nucleotides read TGTGCCAGCAGCTACCGACAGAGAACAACTAATGAAAAACTGTTTTTT.